The 11 T cell receptor beta chains below all came from one sample that was sequenced in a study of shared clonotypes between healthy human individuals (TCRdb year 2020). Libraries came from the immunoSEQ multiplex PCR assay. The table was pulled from immuneACCESS by TCRdb, which kept in-frame rearrangements only. Such tables lose some clones; where checked, under half of the loss comes from unresolved V genes, and the rest has no known cause. The sample has 2 million to 2.5 million clones on record, roughly 92% of them singletons. The top ten hold around 0.4% of the sample. Sequencing used naive CD4+ T cells from PBMCs. This specimen's cell subset or site label, per the study, means: CD45RA+ positively selected. All receptors derive from a man aged 18 to 29 in good health. Some clones in this sample may be carry-over from other donors' samples.

The chain couples TRBV19 to TRBJ2-6, with 8 bases identical to TRBD1. V gave up 0 bases and J gave up 4 bases; unmatched junction bases: 5. The CDR3 is 17 residues long. CDR1 is LNHDA, CDR2 SQIVND, per germline (reference sequence). This CDR3 reads CASSIDQGAAGANVLTF. CDR3 bases: TGTGCCAGTAGTATAGATCAGGGGGCTGCAGGGGCCAACGTCCTGACTTTC.

This chain joins TRBV6-1 and TRBJ1-3; no definite D call. This CDR3 is built from 15 residues. Trimming shortened V by 4 bases and J by 0 bases, and 10 bases separated the two germline ends. Germline V gives CDR1 MNHNS, CDR2 SASEGT. CDR3 sequence reads: CASSVRPNSGNTIYF. For the CDR3, the DNA is TGTGCCAGCAGTGTAAGACCGAACTCTGGAAACACCATATATTTT.

The genes are TRBV7-2 and TRBJ1-1; a possible D gene is TRBD1 (6 bases). The CDR3 extends over 13 amino acids. V was pared by 4 bases and J by 7 bases, with 13 bases between. Germline V gives CDR1 SGHTA, CDR2 FQGNSA. The DNA of the CDR3 is TGTGCCAGCAGCTCCGACAGGTTGGGTGAAGCTTTCTTT. Translation: CASSSDRLGEAFF.

Points on this clone: Other nucleotide sequences from this sample produce the same CDR3. The chain is built from TRBV7-9 and TRBJ1-4, with D possibly matching TRBD1 (6 bases). Germline loops: CDR1 SEHNR, CDR2 FQNEAQ (reference sequence). The CDR3 extends over 14 amino acids. Trimming left V 5 bases short and J 5 bases short, with 12 bases between. The CDR3 DNA is TGTGCCAGCAGCCGGGGGCAGGGGAATGAAAAACTGTTTTTT. Translating gives CASSRGQGNEKLFF.

A word on this clone: The sample has other DNA sequences that encode this CDR3 too. The CDR3: CASSFDGSNQPQHF. The CDR3, as DNA: TGCGCCAGCAGCTTCGACGGGAGCAATCAGCCCCAGCATTTT. The V and J genes are TRBV5-1 and TRBJ1-5; D ambiguous. The CDR3 is made up of 14 amino acids. The germline CDR1 and CDR2 sequences are SGHRS and YFSETQ. V was shortened by 2 bases and J by 1 base, with 7 bases between the two germline ends.

The gene calls are TRBV5-1 and TRBJ1-4; D may be TRBD1 (5 bases). Looked up from germline, CDR1 is SGHRS and CDR2 is YFSETQ. The V gene lost 4 bases and the J gene lost 3 bases, with 19 bases spanning the gap. CDR3 length: 17 residues. CDR3 DNA sequence: TGCGCCAGCAGCGACCCGAGCGGGGGTGGGCCTAATGAAAAACTGTTTTTT. Protein product: CASSDPSGGGPNEKLFF.

The table lists this clone with a count of one. The genes are TRBV5-8 and TRBJ2-3; 12 bases align to TRBD2. V gave up 0 bases and J gave up 8 bases; unmatched junction bases: 4. There are 15 residues in the CDR3. Germline-derived CDR1 and CDR2 are SGHTS and YDEGEE. The DNA of the CDR3 is TGTGCCAGCAGCTTGGGACTAGCGGGAGTCGGTACGCAGTATTTT. The encoded protein is CASSLGLAGVGTQYF.

The chain employs TRBV7-8 and TRBJ2-2; D uncertain. The length of the CDR3 is 15 residues. V was cut by 4 bases and J by 7 bases, with 16 bases left in between. Per germline, CDR1 SGHVS and CDR2 FQNEAQ. The CDR3 DNA reads TGTGCCAGCAGCTCAGAACCGGCGAGAGGCGGGGAGCTGTTTTTT. Translation: CASSSEPARGGELFF.

The chain joins TRBV4-1 to TRBJ2-1; 7 bases map to TRBD2. CDR1 and CDR2 (germline): MGHRA, YSYEKL. Trimming removed 4 bases from V and 1 base from J; junction bases left unmatched: 13. The CDR3 spans 18 residues. The CDR3 DNA sequence: TGCGCCAGCAGCCGCCTCGCTCCTAGCGGCCTATCCTACAATGAGCAGTTCTTC. This codes for CASSRLAPSGLSYNEQFF.

This clone has a single count. The chain employs TRBV4-1 and TRBJ1-2; D might be TRBD1 (5 bases). CDR3 length equals 15 residues. Germline V CDR1 and CDR2: MGHRA, YSYEKL. V dropped 2 bases and J dropped 4 bases, with 14 bases sitting between them. This CDR3 is CASSQPQRGIYGYTF. The DNA of the CDR3 is TGCGCCAGCAGCCAACCACAGCGGGGGATCTATGGCTACACCTTC.

This chain's CDR3 is CATRQASLNTGELFF. Here the CDR3 DNA reads TGTGCCACCAGGCAGGCGTCCCTGAACACCGGGGAGCTGTTTTTT. The gene calls are TRBV27 and TRBJ2-2; D remains unclear. This CDR3 spans 15 amino acids. Germline CDR1 and CDR2: MNHEY and SMNVEV (reference sequence). Trimming removed 10 bases from V and 1 base from J, with 16 bases in between.